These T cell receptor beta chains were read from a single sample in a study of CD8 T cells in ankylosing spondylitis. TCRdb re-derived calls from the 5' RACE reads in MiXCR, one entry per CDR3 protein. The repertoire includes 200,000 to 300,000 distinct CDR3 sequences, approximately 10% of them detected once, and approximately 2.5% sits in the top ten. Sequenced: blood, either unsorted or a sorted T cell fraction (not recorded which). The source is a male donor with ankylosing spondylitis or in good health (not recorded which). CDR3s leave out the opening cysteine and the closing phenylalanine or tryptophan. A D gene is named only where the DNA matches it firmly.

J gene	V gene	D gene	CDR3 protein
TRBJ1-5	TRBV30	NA	AWSVQGNQPQH
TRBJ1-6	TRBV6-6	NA	ASTYRDSPLH
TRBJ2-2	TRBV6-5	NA	ASSYTRQVAGELF
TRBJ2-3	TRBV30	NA	AWSVITGADTQY
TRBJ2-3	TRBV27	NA	ASSLFGPEAQY
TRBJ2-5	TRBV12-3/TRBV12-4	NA	ASSKGFQETQY
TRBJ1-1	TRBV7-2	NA	AGRTHTNTEAF
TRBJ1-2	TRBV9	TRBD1	ASSARDRGNYGYT
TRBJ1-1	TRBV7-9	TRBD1	ASSWGTGGAF
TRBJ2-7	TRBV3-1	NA	ASSRTVNYEQY
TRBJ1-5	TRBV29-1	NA	SVGEAWGPQH
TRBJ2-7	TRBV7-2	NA	ASSLEQGLSYEQY
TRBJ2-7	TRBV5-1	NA	ATIRSDPAYEQY
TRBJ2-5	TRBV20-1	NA	SAMALGWAQETQY
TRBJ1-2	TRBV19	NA	ASSKTGGPEYGYT
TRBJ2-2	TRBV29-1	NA	SVVLYTGELF
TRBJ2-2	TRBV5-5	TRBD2	ASSFGLAASRDGELF
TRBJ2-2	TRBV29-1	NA	SVESQNTGELF
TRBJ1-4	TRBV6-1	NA	ASSAGTWGEKLF
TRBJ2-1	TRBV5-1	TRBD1	ASSQGTGPYNEQF
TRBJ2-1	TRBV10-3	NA	AISGGGSSYNEQF
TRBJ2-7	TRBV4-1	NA	ASSQRMGTRSHEQY
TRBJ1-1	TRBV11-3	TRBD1	ASSQTGVNTEAF
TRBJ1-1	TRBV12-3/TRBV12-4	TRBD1	ASSRTGTGKSEAF
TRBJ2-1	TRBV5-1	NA	ASSSDSLSYNEQF
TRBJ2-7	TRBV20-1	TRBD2	SASSGDSYEQY
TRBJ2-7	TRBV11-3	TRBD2	ASRLAGEGSYEQY
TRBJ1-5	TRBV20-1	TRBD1	SAGGQAAQPQH
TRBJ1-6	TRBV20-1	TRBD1	SATTGGNSPLH
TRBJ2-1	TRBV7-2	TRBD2	ASSFQAGGFNEQF
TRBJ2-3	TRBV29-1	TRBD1	SFKQGAGFDTQY
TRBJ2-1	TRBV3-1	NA	ASSQVRFDEQF
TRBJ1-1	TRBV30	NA	AWLGGAWQGTEAF
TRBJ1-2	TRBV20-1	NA	SAITGYGYT
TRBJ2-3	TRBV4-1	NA	ASSQPPMTDTQY
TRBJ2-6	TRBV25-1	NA	ASSEYGTLGSGANVLT
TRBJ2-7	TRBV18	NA	ASSPEAYEQY
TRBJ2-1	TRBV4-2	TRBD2	ASSQVTSGSGGEQF
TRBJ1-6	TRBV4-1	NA	ASSHLEGSPLH
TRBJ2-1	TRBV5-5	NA	ASSLDFVLSGKRNEQF
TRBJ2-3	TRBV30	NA	AWMTVTGRASTDTQY
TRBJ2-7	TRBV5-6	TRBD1	ASSFGTAFPYEQY
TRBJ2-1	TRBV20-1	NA	SASDTRGRNEQF
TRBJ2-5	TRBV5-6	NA	ASSFPGVGLETQY
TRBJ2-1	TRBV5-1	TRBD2	ASSQGLPPDEQF
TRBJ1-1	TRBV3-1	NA	ASSHLGGIEAF
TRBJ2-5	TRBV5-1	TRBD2	ASSFELAGEGETQY
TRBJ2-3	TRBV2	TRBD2	ASSRLAGGGYSTDTQY
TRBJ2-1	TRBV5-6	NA	ASSLAYLVEQF
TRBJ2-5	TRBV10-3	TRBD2	AISQGTSGSWETQY